These 9 T cell receptor beta chains came from one sample sequenced in a study of blood T cell repertoires in COVID-19. Measured with immunoSEQ multiplex PCR; TCRdb has only the in-frame clones, and not every one. The repertoire includes 100,000 to 150,000 clones, 88% of them detected once, and approximately 8.1% sits in the top ten. The sample was peripheral blood. The receptors come from a man aged 50 to 60 with acute or convalescent COVID-19.

The V gene is TRBV27, the J gene TRBJ2-7; D might be TRBD2 (5 bases). This CDR3 contains 13 residues. V lost 10 bases to trimming and J lost 0 bases, with 13 bases between them. Germline V gene sequence: CDR1 MNHEY, CDR2 SMNVEV (reference sequence). The CDR3: CATALRVSYEQYF. The CDR3 nucleotides are TGTGCCACGGCTTTGCGGGTCTCCTACGAGCAGTACTTC.

V gene TRBV6-5 combines with J gene TRBJ1-2; 10 positions agree with TRBD1. The V gene's germline CDR1 is MNHEY and CDR2 SVGAGI. The length of the CDR3 is 13 residues. Trimming took 7 bases from V and 6 from J; bases not matched to a gene: 5. CDR3 protein: CASTRTGGHGYTF. CDR3 nucleotide sequence: TGTGCCAGCACCAGGACAGGGGGACATGGCTACACCTTC.

In DNA form, the CDR3 reads TGCGCCAGCAGCGTCGAGTGGGGCAGCCAAGAGACCCAGTACTTC. Amino acid sequence: CASSVEWGSQETQYF. The rearrangement uses TRBV5-1 and TRBJ2-5; D is possibly TRBD1 (5 bases). Trimming removed 4 bases from V and 1 base from J, with 14 bases in between. Germline CDR1 reads SGHRS; CDR2 reads YFSETQ. The CDR3 consists of 15 residues.

The gene calls are TRBV24-1 and TRBJ2-7, with 14 bases fitting TRBD2. CDR1 and CDR2 from the germline V gene are KGHDR and SFDVKD. CDR3 size: 15 residues. V dropped 4 bases and J dropped 9; count of bases not matched to a gene: 7. CDR3 sequence: CATSEGGTSGRGQYF. CDR3 bases: TGTGCCACCAGTGAGGGGGGGACTAGCGGGAGAGGGCAGTACTTC.

The genes are TRBV7-8 and TRBJ1-5, with 12 bases aligning to TRBD1. Germline V CDR1 and CDR2: SGHVS, FQNEAQ. The CDR3 length is 16 residues. The ends lost 0 bases at V and 7 bases at J; junction bases unmatched: 4. The CDR3 sequence: CASSLAGQGAGQPQHF. The CDR3 DNA reads as TGTGCCAGCAGCTTAGCGGGACAGGGGGCGGGACAGCCCCAGCATTTT.

This clone was found once. V is TRBV29-1 and J is TRBJ2-3; 10 bases fit TRBD2. V was clipped by 4 bases and J by 5 bases; unmatched bases: 6. Germline CDR1 and CDR2: SQVTM and ANQGSEA. CDR3 length: 14 residues. As DNA, the CDR3 is TGCAGCGTTGGGACTAGCGGACGAATAGATACGCAGTATTTT. Its translation: CSVGTSGRIDTQYF.

The CDR3 sequence: CASSPQGGSMNTEAFF. The CDR3 DNA is TGTGCCAGCTCACCCCAAGGGGGATCCATGAACACTGAAGCTTTCTTT. V gene TRBV18 combines with J gene TRBJ1-1; the D gene is possibly TRBD1 (6 bases). This CDR3 contains 16 residues. Germline V gene sequence: CDR1 KGHSH, CDR2 LQKENI. The germline V and J ends were trimmed by 3 bases and 0 bases, with 14 bases remaining between them. Complete variable domain (other parts from reference TRBV18 and TRBJ1-1): NAGVMQNPRHLVRRRGQEARLRCSPMKGHSHVYWYRQLPEEGLKFMVYLQKENIIDESGMPKERFSAEFPKEGPSILRIQQVVRGDSAAYFCASSPQGGSMNTEAFFGQGTRLTVV.

The rearrangement links TRBV5-1 to TRBJ1-1, with 7 bases fitting TRBD1. Germline CDR1 is SGHRS and CDR2 is YFSETQ. Trimming removed 4 bases from V and 0 bases from J; junction bases left unmatched: 6. The CDR3 totals 15 residues. The CDR3 sequence is CASSPRQGVNTEAFF. CDR3 nucleotides: TGCGCCAGCAGCCCACGACAGGGAGTGAACACTGAAGCTTTCTTT.

V and J are TRBV5-1 and TRBJ1-2; the D is unclear. Germline V gene lookup returns CDR1 SGHRS and CDR2 YFSETQ. V dropped 4 bases and J dropped 8 bases, with 15 bases sitting between them. CDR3 length equals 13 residues. The CDR3 DNA reads TGCGCCAGCAGCAAACGGACTGTCGAGGGCTACACCTTC. Translating it yields CASSKRTVEGYTF.